These 20 T cell receptor beta chains came from one sample sequenced in a study of cytomegalovirus exposure and HLA in healthy donors. PCR primers comprised 60 Vbeta and 13 Jbeta primers. Assay used: immunoSEQ multiplex PCR; TCRdb lists only in-frame clones, some missing. The sample lists fewer than 350,000 clones, approximately 90% seen once, with around 2.1% in the top ten. The sequencing sample was made of PBMCs. These receptors came from a woman aged 18-30 years in good health and CMV-seronegative.

The chain carries TRBV9 and TRBJ2-5, with 10 bases fitting TRBD2. The length of the CDR3 is 16 residues. Per germline, CDR1 SGDLS and CDR2 YYNGEE. Trimming cost V 0 bases and J 2 bases; bases outside gene matches: 4. The CDR3 coding sequence is TGTGCCAGCAGCGTAGGTCCAGCGGGGGGGCAAGAGACCCAGTACTTC. This gives the protein CASSVGPAGGQETQYF.

The chain links TRBV15 to TRBJ2-7; possible D gene TRBD1, 6 bases. CDR3 length: 16 residues. Trimming took off 0 bases at V and 1 base at J, with 13 bases between the two ends. Germline values: CDR1 LNHNV, CDR2 YYDKDF (reference sequence). This CDR3 reads CATSRDGQIGSYEQYF. For the CDR3, the DNA is TGTGCCACCAGCAGAGATGGACAGATAGGATCCTACGAGCAGTACTTC.

The chain is built from TRBV4-1 and TRBJ2-2, with D unresolved. This CDR3 is 16 amino acids long. V was trimmed by 0 bases and J by 4 bases, leaving 12 bases between them. From germline, CDR1 is MGHRA and CDR2 YSYEKL. The CDR3 region is CASSQDPSATTGELFF. DNA of the CDR3: TGCGCCAGCAGCCAAGACCCTTCCGCTACCACCGGGGAGCTGTTTTTT.

The chain couples TRBV11-3 to TRBJ2-1; D is perhaps TRBD2 (6 bases). The CDR3 is 15 amino acids. V was cut by 0 bases and J by 7 bases, with 13 bases left in between. Germline V gene lookup returns CDR1 SGHNT and CDR2 YENEEA. The CDR3 DNA reads TGTGCCAGCAGCTTAGACGGGGGAGTAGGAAATGAGCAGTTCTTC. This gives the protein CASSLDGGVGNEQFF.

The V gene is TRBV6-1, the J gene TRBJ1-1; D is perhaps TRBD1 (5 bases). This CDR3 comprises 14 residues. Germline V gives CDR1 MNHNS, CDR2 SASEGT. Trimming took off 4 bases at V and 2 bases at J, with 11 bases between the two ends. The CDR3 here is CASSVRQGNTEAFF. DNA for the CDR3: TGTGCCAGCAGTGTCCGGCAGGGCAACACTGAAGCTTTCTTT.

The rearrangement links TRBV18 to TRBJ1-1; D remains unclear. Germline CDR1 reads KGHSH; CDR2 reads LQKENI. V was cut by 2 bases and J by 7 bases, with 11 bases left in between. This CDR3 comprises 13 residues. CDR3 DNA: TGTGCCAGCTCACCAGGTTTGGGGAGTGAAGCTTTCTTT. As protein: CASSPGLGSEAFF.

The V and J genes are TRBV19 and TRBJ1-5, with unresolved D. Trimming pared 9 bases from V and 1 base from J, leaving 19 bases between. Germline CDR1 reads LNHDA; CDR2 reads SQIVND (reference sequence). The CDR3 contains 16 residues. CDR3 sequence: CASGRGSGRSNQPQHF. The CDR3 DNA reads TGTGCCAGCGGAAGAGGGAGCGGACGAAGCAATCAGCCCCAGCATTTT.

V usage is TRBV10-3 and J usage is TRBJ2-5; TRBD1 agrees at 7 bases. V shed 6 bases, J shed 4 bases, and the junction held 14 bases outside the gene matches. Germline-derived CDR1 and CDR2 are ENHRY and SYGVKD. This CDR3 is 16 amino acids long. CDR3 in amino acids: CAIRRGLQGFSETQYF. CDR3 nucleotide sequence: TGTGCCATCAGAAGGGGGCTCCAGGGGTTTTCAGAGACCCAGTACTTC.

This clone was seen more than once but under ten times. The rearrangement links TRBV27 to TRBJ1-3; TRBD1 matches 10 bases. Germline V gives CDR1 MNHEY, CDR2 SMNVEV (reference sequence). The CDR3 covers 15 residues. The V segment lost 8 bases and the J segment 0 bases; nucleotides outside the gene matches: 4. CDR3 coding DNA: TGTGCCAGCGCTTGGACAGGGGGCTCTGGAAACACCATATATTTT. Protein sequence: CASAWTGGSGNTIYF.

This clone was detected only once. This sequence joins TRBV5-1 and TRBJ2-7; 8 bases match TRBD2. The V gene's germline CDR1 is SGHRS and CDR2 YFSETQ. This CDR3 is 16 amino acids long. V dropped 3 bases and J dropped 2; count of bases not matched to a gene: 10. CDR3 DNA sequence: TGCGCCAGCAGCTCGCCCCCGGGGGGGGGAACCTACGAGCAGTACTTC. This codes for CASSSPPGGGTYEQYF.

This chain connects TRBV19 to TRBJ1-2; D is possibly TRBD1 (5 bases). V lost 5 bases and J 3 bases, leaving 16 bases between the germline ends. CDR3 length equals 15 residues. Germline-derived CDR1 and CDR2 are LNHDA and SQIVND (reference sequence). CDR3 in DNA: TGTGCCAGTAGTCTCTTACAGGCTGGGGACTATGGCTACACCTTC. Its protein is CASSLLQAGDYGYTF.

The count of this clone is one. V gene TRBV7-3 combines with J gene TRBJ1-2, with 7 bases fitting TRBD1. The junction had 13 bases not matched to a gene; V was cut back by 5 bases and J by 10 bases. Germline V gene data show CDR1 as SGHTA and CDR2 as FQGTGA. The CDR3 is 14 residues long. In nucleotides, the CDR3 is TGTGCCAGCAGCGCCGGGACAGACATGGTCAACTACACCTTC. Translation gives CASSAGTDMVNYTF.

The chain recombines TRBV7-3 with TRBJ1-2; 8 nucleotides agree with TRBD1. CDR3 size: 14 residues. From germline, CDR1 is SGHTA and CDR2 FQGTGA. V shed 5 bases and J 2 bases; nucleotides not matched to a gene: 4. CDR3 in DNA: TGTGCCAGCAGCCCCGGACAGGGCAACTATGGCTACACCTTC. Translated: CASSPGQGNYGYTF.

This chain uses TRBV2 with TRBJ2-6, with D possibly TRBD1 on 5 matching bases. Germline V gene lookup returns CDR1 SNHLY and CDR2 FYNNEI. Deletions cut 6 bases from V and 4 bases from J, with 13 bases between. The CDR3 extends over 15 amino acids. CDR3 amino acids: CASSGRVSGANVLTF. CDR3 bases: TGTGCCAGCAGCGGCAGGGTATCAGGGGCCAACGTCCTGACTTTC.

This chain joins TRBV18 and TRBJ2-4; tentatively, D is TRBD1 (6 bases). The germline gives CDR1 KGHSH, CDR2 LQKENI. The CDR3 runs 13 residues. Trimming took off 2 bases at V and 7 bases at J, with 9 bases between the two ends. CDR3 DNA sequence: TGTGCCAGCTCACCAGGACAGATGAACATTCAGTACTTC. It translates to CASSPGQMNIQYF.

This clone was observed once. This rearrangement joins TRBV19 to TRBJ2-7, with a weak D call TRBD1 (6 bases). CDR1 LNHDA and CDR2 SQIVND come from the germline V gene (reference sequence). The CDR3 has 15 residues. V lost 2 bases and J lost 5, with 16 bases in between. In DNA form, the CDR3 reads TGTGCCAGTAGTATACGTTCAGGGGCCCCCCACGAGCAGTACTTC. Encoded protein: CASSIRSGAPHEQYF.

The CDR3: CASSENSIRQETQYF. The DNA of the CDR3 is TGTGCCAGCAGCGAGAATTCGATACGGCAAGAGACCCAGTACTTC. The rearrangement uses TRBV9 and TRBJ2-5; D gene ambiguous. The V gene lost 3 bases and the J gene lost 2 bases, with 14 bases spanning the gap. Germline-derived CDR1 and CDR2 are SGDLS and YYNGEE. This CDR3 comprises 15 residues. The whole variable domain, filled in from reference TRBV9 and TRBJ2-5, reads DSGVTQTPKHLITATGQRVTLRCSPRSGDLSVYWYQQSLDQGLQFLIQYYNGEERAKGNILERFSAQQFPDLHSELNLSSLELGDSALYFCASSENSIRQETQYFGPGTRLLVL.

The chain has TRBV21-1 and TRBJ1-6; the table's D call TRBD1 went unverified against the DNA. TRBV21-1 is noted as a pseudogene. The CDR3 loop spans 15 amino acids. CDR3 nucleotides: TGTGCCAGCAAAAGTCTACAGGGGATAGGATCACCCCTCCACTTT. Translated: CASKSLQGIGSPLHF.

V gene TRBV7-2 combines with J gene TRBJ1-6, with unresolved D. The V end was cut by 7 bases, the J end by 9 bases, with 16 bases between. Germline CDR1 is SGHTA and CDR2 is FQGNSA. The CDR3 runs to 14 residues. The CDR3 bases are TGTGCCAGCACCCCTCGCCCGAGGAGTTCACCCCTCCACTTT. This encodes CASTPRPRSSPLHF.

This chain joins TRBV4-1 and TRBJ2-7; 10 positions agree with TRBD2. With V trimmed by 2 bases and J by 2 bases, 6 bases remained unmatched. The CDR3 loop spans 16 amino acids. Germline lookup yields CDR1 MGHRA and CDR2 YSYEKL. CDR3 in DNA: TGCGCCAGCAGCCAAAGCTCCGGGACTAGCGCCTACGAGCAGTACTTC. Amino acid sequence: CASSQSSGTSAYEQYF.